This record covers a single T cell receptor (beta chain). This sample was included in a study of T-cell memory formation after mild COVID-19. One entry per CDR3 protein, called by TCRdb with MiXCR from the 5' RACE reads. Counted here are 580,000 or so distinct CDR3 sequences, 17% occurring once; the ten biggest clones make up 8.1%. The CDR3 has 16 residues. Unmatched junction bases numbered 8, after V lost 3 bases and J lost 2 bases. Germline CDR1 is SEHNR and CDR2 is FQNEAQ (reference sequence). This TCR was recovered from an adult woman who had mild COVID-19 (a few samples of this study predate the infection). Cell type and time point are not known. The rearrangement joins TRBV7-9 to TRBJ2-3; 7 bases agree with TRBD1. Sample: PBMCs or a T cell subset sorted from them (not recorded which). In DNA, the CDR3 is TGTGCCAGCAGCTTGCTGGGACAGCTCCACACAGATACGCAGTATTTT. Translated: CASSLLGQLHTDTQYF.